This T cell receptor (beta chain) was retrieved from a study of T cells after yellow fever vaccination. General study points: Reappearance after the booster was seen for most primary-vaccination clones, at 95% to 96% CD4 and 75% to 90% CD8. When the response was secondary, it was weaker but reached its peak faster, day 5 versus 15.

Points on this clonotype: Its antigen is not identified.

The CDR3 extends over 16 amino acids. Germline V lookup: CDR1 DFQATT, CDR2 SNEGSKA (reference sequence). Synthesis of TCR cDNA relied on 5'RACE template switching, which attached a universal primer site and UMIs. In TCRdb, the 5' RACE reads were re-called with MiXCR into one record per CDR3 protein. The data hold hundreds of thousands of distinct CDR3 sequences, with roughly an eighth observed a single time. The receptor was derived from a man aged 25-40 years who received the YFV17D yellow fever vaccine. The chain joins TRBV20-1 to TRBJ1-4, with TRBD1 as a possible D gene (5 bases). Source: PBMCs, taken on the day of the yellow fever booster vaccination. The CDR3 region has the DNA TGCTGCGCCCTGGGGGAGGGCGGAAGGCCTAATGAAAAACTGTTTTTT. This translates into CCALGEGGRPNEKLFF.